This TCR beta chain stems from a study of graft-versus-host responses after intestinal transplantation. The wider study: Anti-thymocyte globulin was used for induction in all recipients, who then took tacrolimus and steroids for about 3 years.

On this clone itself: The antigen is not known.

Produced via immunoSEQ multiplex PCR; TCRdb's table is partial and in-frame only. The data show more than 60,000 clones, 90% seen once. Germline CDR1 and CDR2: MNHEY and SMNVEV (reference sequence). The CDR3 loop spans 15 amino acids. The V and J ends lost 3 bases and 1 base respectively, with 12 bases between them. The chain is built from TRBV27 and TRBJ1-2; D not certain. The origin of this receptor is a human donor who received an intestinal transplant. The sample in question was unstimulated CD8+ T cells sorted from spleen or lymph node cells, obtained before intestinal transplant. The CDR3 loop is CASSLLFPSNYGYTF. For the CDR3, the DNA is TGTGCCAGCAGTTTGCTCTTTCCGAGTAACTATGGCTACACCTTC.